This T cell receptor (beta chain) was documented in a study of T cell repertoires in ileal Crohn's disease. Study observations and caveats: Every patient over 26.8% clonality showed endoscopic recurrence.

Details on this clone: Its antigen is unknown.

Generated by immunoSEQ multiplex PCR, the TCRdb table keeps only in-frame clones and is missing some. The sample consists of over 15,000 clones, over 65% of them appearing once. The TCR was taken from an adult with Crohn's disease. Sequenced input: ileal tissue.

The CDR3 DNA sequence: TGTGCCAGCAGTGAAGGGCCGGCCGGGGATGAGCAGTTCTTC. It codes for CASSEGPAGDEQFF. The J gene is TRBJ2-1, the V gene TRBV6-1, with D possibly TRBD2 on 5 matching bases. Looked up from germline, CDR1 is MNHNS and CDR2 is SASEGT. V lost 1 base and J 8 bases, leaving 12 bases between the germline ends. The CDR3 totals 14 residues.